The rows below give T cell receptor beta chains drawn from one sample of a study of metastatic and nonmetastatic thyroid tumors. MiXCR reprocessed the PCR reads for TCRdb. Of fewer than 50,000 clones in the sample, less than 35% were seen once. The sequenced sample was blood. The source of these receptors is a male donor with papillary thyroid cancer or a benign thyroid nodule (not recorded which). Some clones in this sample may be carry-over from other donors' samples. CDR3s include the opening cysteine and the closing phenylalanine or tryptophan. Each record gives: J gene, CDR3 length, V gene, clone size, D gene, CDR3 protein, CDR3 DNA. D genes are given only for firm matches. Clone size is stated in some rows and not others, as once, few, many or a class when expanded.

>TRBJ2-5|16|TRBV7-8|.|.
CASSSNPAAGWETQYF
TGTGCCAGCAGCTCCAACCCCGCGGCTGGGTGGGAGACCCAGTACTTC
>TRBJ2-7|14|TRBV20-1|.|.
CSASVVLLLYEQYF
TGCAGTGCTAGCGTGGTACTACTCTTGTACGAGCAGTACTTC
>TRBJ1-2|12|TRBV5-1|.|.
CASSLGDYGYTF
TGCGCCAGCAGCTTGGGGGACTATGGCTACACCTTC
>TRBJ1-2|14|TRBV2|few|.
CANRSTQANYGYTF
TGTGCCAACAGGAGTACACAAGCTAACTATGGCTACACCTTC
>TRBJ2-7|15|TRBV30|many|.
CAWSVRGGSSYEQYF
TGTGCCTGGAGTGTACGAGGGGGGAGCTCCTACGAGCAGTACTTC
>TRBJ1-5|14|TRBV20-1|.|.
CSAVHTRVNQPQHF
TGCAGTGCCGTCCATACCAGGGTCAATCAGCCCCAGCATTTT
>TRBJ1-2|13|TRBV28|few|TRBD1
CASSRTGLECYTF
TGTGCCAGCAGCCGGACAGGTCTTGAGTGCTACACCTTC
>TRBJ2-5|17|TRBV3-1|many|TRBD2
CASSRLGLADPGETQYF
TGTGCCAGCAGCCGCCTGGGACTAGCGGATCCGGGGGAGACCCAGTACTTC
>TRBJ2-3|14|TRBV20-1|many|TRBD2
CSATGGGRLGTQYF
TGCAGTGCGACCGGGGGAGGGAGGCTGGGTACGCAGTATTTT
>TRBJ2-3|15|TRBV20-1|many|.
CSARERGGAGDTQYF
TGCAGTGCTAGAGAAAGAGGGGGGGCTGGAGATACGCAGTATTTT
>TRBJ2-6|15|TRBV6-1|.|.
CASSEGQSGANVLTF
TGTGCCAGCAGTGAAGGGCAGTCTGGGGCCAACGTCCTGACTTTC
>TRBJ2-7|15|TRBV9|many|.
CASSGDGGGTYEQYF
TGTGCCAGCAGCGGAGACGGCGGCGGTACCTACGAGCAGTACTTC
>TRBJ2-3|17|TRBV6-1|few|.
CASSGARLSPSSDTQYF
TGTGCCAGCAGTGGGGCCCGACTGAGTCCCTCATCAGATACGCAGTATTTT
>TRBJ2-3|14|TRBV7-9|.|.
CACSLASSTDTQYF
TGTGCCTGCAGCTTAGCTTCCAGCACAGATACGCAGTATTTT
>TRBJ2-7|15|TRBV7-2|.|.
CASSLTPGTNYEQYF
TGTGCCAGCAGCCTTACACCCGGGACCAACTACGAGCAGTACTTC
>TRBJ2-7|14|TRBV7-3|.|TRBD2
CASSPSGATYEQYF
TGTGCCAGCAGCCCTAGCGGGGCCACCTACGAGCAGTACTTC
>TRBJ2-1|13|TRBV7-3|.|.
CASRSGPYNEQFF
TGTGCCAGCAGATCAGGGCCTTACAATGAGCAGTTCTTC
>TRBJ2-1|17|TRBV6-1|few|.
CASSASSTDPFYNEQFF
TGTGCCAGCAGTGCCTCGTCGACAGACCCTTTCTACAATGAGCAGTTCTTC
>TRBJ2-5|15|TRBV7-7|.|.
CASSFGGTEEESQYF
TGTGCTAGCAGCTTTGGAGGGACGGAGGAAGAGAGCCAGTACTTC
>TRBJ2-3|11|TRBV20-1|few|.
CSAEGADTQYF
TGCAGTGCTGAAGGGGCAGATACGCAGTATTTT
>TRBJ2-7|14|TRBV20-1|many|.
CSARARREAYEQYF
TGCAGTGCTAGAGCAAGGAGGGAGGCGTACGAGCAGTACTTC
>TRBJ2-7|11|TRBV6-1|.|TRBD2
CASTWGGEQYF
TGTGCCAGCACCTGGGGGGGCGAGCAGTACTTC
>TRBJ1-5|16|TRBV3-1|.|.
CSSSQDLGVSNQPQHF
TGTTCCAGCAGCCAAGATCTAGGTGTAAGCAATCAGCCCCAGCATTTT
>TRBJ1-3|14|TRBV9|many|.
CASSVDDSGNTIYF
TGTGCCAGCAGCGTAGACGACTCTGGAAACACCATATATTTT
>TRBJ2-7|14|TRBV19|many|TRBD1
CASNERQGKDEQYF
TGTGCCAGTAACGAGAGACAGGGGAAGGACGAGCAGTACTTC
>TRBJ1-5|14|TRBV2|many|.
CASSTVSSNQPQHF
TGTGCCAGCAGTACAGTCTCTAGCAATCAGCCCCAGCATTTT
>TRBJ1-4|15|TRBV6-1|few|.
CASSVYGTRNEKLFF
TGTGCCAGCAGCGTATACGGGACAAGGAACGAAAAACTGTTTTTT
>TRBJ2-2|12|TRBV18|.|TRBD2
CATHGGSGELFF
TGTGCCACCCACGGCGGGAGCGGGGAGCTGTTTTTT
>TRBJ2-3|16|TRBV29-1|many|.
CSVAVLSGQGTDTQYF
TGCAGCGTTGCAGTTTTGTCGGGGCAGGGCACAGATACGCAGTATTTT
>TRBJ2-7|14|TRBV28|medium-sized|TRBD2
CASSLPAGPYEQYF
TGTGCCAGCAGTTTACCAGCGGGGCCATACGAGCAGTACTTC
>TRBJ2-1|15|TRBV24-1|.|.
CATSDKRASYNEQFF
TGTGCCACCAGTGATAAACGAGCCTCCTACAATGAGCAGTTCTTC